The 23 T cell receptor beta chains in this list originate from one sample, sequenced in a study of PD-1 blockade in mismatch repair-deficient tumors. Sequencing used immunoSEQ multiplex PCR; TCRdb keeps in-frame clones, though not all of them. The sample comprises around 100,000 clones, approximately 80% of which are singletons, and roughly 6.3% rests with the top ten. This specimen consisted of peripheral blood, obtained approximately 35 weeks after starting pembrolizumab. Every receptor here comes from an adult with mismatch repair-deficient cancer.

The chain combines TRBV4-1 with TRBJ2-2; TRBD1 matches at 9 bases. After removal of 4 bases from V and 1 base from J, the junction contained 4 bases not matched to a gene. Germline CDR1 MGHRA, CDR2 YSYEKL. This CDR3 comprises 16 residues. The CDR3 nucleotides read TGCGCCAGCAGCCCTGGACAGGGGATGAACACCGGGGAGCTGTTTTTT. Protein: CASSPGQGMNTGELFF.

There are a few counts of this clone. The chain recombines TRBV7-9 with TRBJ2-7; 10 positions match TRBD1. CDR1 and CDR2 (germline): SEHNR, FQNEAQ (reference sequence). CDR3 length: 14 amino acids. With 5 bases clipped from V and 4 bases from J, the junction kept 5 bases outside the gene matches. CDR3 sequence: CASSPTGGAYEQYF. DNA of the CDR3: TGTGCCAGCAGCCCGACAGGGGGCGCGTACGAGCAGTACTTC.

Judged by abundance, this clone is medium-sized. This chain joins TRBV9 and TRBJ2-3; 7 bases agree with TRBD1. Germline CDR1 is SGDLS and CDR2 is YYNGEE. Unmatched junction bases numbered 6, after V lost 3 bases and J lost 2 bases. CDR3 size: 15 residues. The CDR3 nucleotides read TGTGCCAGCAGCGCCACCGGGACAGACACAGATACGCAGTATTTT. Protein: CASSATGTDTDTQYF.

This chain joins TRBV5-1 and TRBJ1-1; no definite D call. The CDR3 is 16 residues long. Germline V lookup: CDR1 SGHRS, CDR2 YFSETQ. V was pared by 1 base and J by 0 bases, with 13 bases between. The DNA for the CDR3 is TGCGCCAGCAGCTTGAGCAGCAGCGTGATGAACACTGAAGCTTTCTTT. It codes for CASSLSSSVMNTEAFF.

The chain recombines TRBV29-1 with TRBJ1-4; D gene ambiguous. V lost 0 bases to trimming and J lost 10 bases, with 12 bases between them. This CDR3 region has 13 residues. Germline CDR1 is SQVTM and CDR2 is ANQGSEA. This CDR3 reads CSVEDPQKGKLFF. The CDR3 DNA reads TGCAGCGTTGAAGATCCCCAGAAGGGAAAACTGTTTTTT.

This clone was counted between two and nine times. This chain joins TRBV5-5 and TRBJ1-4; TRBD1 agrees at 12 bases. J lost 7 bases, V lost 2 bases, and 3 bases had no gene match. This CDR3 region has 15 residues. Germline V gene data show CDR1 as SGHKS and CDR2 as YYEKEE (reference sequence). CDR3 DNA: TGTGCCAGCAGCTTCCGGGACAGGGGGCTTGAAAAACTGTTTTTT. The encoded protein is CASSFRDRGLEKLFF.

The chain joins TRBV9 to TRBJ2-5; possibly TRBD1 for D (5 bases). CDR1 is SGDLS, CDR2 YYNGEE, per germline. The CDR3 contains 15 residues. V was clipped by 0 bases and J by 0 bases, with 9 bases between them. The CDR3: CASSVGAGNQETQYF. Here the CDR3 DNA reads TGTGCCAGCAGCGTAGGTGCAGGGAACCAAGAGACCCAGTACTTC. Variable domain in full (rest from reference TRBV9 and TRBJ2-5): DSGVTQTPKHLITATGQRVTLRCSPRSGDLSVYWYQQSLDQGLQFLIQYYNGEERAKGNILERFSAQQFPDLHSELNLSSLELGDSALYFCASSVGAGNQETQYFGPGTRLLVL.

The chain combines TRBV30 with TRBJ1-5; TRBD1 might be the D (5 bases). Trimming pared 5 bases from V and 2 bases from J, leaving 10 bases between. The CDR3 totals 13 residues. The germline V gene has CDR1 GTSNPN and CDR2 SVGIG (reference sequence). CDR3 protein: CAWAEGGNQPQHF. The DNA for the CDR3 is TGTGCCTGGGCCGAAGGGGGCAATCAGCCCCAGCATTTT.

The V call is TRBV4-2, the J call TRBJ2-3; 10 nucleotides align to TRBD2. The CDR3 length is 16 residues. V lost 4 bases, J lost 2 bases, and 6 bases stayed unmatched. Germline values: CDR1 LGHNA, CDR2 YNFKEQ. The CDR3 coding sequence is TGTGCCAGCAGCCCTTTAACTAGCGGGAACACAGATACGCAGTATTTT. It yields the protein CASSPLTSGNTDTQYF.

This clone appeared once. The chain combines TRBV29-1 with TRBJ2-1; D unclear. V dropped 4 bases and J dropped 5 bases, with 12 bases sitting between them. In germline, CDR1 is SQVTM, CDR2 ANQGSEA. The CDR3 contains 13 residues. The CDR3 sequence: CSVVRQQDNEQFF. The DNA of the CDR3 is TGCAGCGTTGTTAGGCAGCAGGACAATGAGCAGTTCTTC.

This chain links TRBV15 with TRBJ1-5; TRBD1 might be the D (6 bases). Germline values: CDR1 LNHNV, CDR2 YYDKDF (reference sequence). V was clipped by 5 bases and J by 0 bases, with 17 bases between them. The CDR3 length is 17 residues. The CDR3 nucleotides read TGTGCCACCAGCCCCCATAGGGACAAGTATAGCAATCAGCCCCAGCATTTT. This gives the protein CATSPHRDKYSNQPQHF.

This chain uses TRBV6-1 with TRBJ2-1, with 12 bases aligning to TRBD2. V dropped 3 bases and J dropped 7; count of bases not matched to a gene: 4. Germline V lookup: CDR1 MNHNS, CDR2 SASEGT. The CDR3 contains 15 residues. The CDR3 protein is CASSDTSGRKNEQFF. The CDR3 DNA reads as TGTGCCAGCAGTGATACTAGCGGGAGGAAGAATGAGCAGTTCTTC.

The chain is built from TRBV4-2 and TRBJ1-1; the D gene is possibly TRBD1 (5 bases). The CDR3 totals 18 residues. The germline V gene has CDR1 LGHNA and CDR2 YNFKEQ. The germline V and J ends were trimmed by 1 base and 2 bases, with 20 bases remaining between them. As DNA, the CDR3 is TGTGCCAGCAGCCAAGGAGTCGTGGGGCGAGGGCCCAACACTGAAGCTTTCTTT. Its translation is CASSQGVVGRGPNTEAFF.

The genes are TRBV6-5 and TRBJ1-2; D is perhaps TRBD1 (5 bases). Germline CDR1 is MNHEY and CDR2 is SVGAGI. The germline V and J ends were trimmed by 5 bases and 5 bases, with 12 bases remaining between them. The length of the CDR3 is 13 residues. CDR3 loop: CASSPGRSYGYTF. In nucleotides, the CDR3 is TGTGCCAGCAGTCCGGGACGGAGTTATGGCTACACCTTC.

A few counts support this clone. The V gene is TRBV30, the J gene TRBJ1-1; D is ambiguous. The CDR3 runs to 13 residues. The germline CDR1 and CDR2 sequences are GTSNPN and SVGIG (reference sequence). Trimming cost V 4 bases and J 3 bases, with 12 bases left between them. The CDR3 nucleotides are TGTGCCTGGAAACTGGGGAGGGACACTGAAGCTTTCTTT. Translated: CAWKLGRDTEAFF.

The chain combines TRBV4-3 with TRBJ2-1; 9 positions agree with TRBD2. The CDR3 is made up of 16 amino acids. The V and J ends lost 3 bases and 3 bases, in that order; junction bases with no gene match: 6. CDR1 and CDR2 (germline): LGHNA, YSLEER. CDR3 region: CASSQIPAGGYNEQFF. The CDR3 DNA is TGCGCCAGCAGCCAGATTCCAGCGGGAGGCTACAATGAGCAGTTCTTC.

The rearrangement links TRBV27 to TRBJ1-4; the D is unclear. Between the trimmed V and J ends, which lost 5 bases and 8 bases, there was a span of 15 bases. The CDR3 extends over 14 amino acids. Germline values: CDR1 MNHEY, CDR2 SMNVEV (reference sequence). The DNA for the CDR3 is TGTGCCAGCAGTCAAAATCTGGCGGGGGAAAAACTGTTTTTT. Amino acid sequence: CASSQNLAGEKLFF.

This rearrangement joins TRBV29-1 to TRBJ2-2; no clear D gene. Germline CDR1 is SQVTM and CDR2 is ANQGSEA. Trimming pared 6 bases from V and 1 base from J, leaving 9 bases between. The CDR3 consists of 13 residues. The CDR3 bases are TGCAGCGTCGAATTGGAGAACACCGGGGAGCTGTTTTTT. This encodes CSVELENTGELFF.

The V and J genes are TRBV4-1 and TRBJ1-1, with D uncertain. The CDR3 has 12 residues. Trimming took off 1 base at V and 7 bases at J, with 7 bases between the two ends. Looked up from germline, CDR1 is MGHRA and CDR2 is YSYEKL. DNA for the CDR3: TGCGCCAGCAGCCAAGGTGTAGGTGAAGCTTTCTTT. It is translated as CASSQGVGEAFF.

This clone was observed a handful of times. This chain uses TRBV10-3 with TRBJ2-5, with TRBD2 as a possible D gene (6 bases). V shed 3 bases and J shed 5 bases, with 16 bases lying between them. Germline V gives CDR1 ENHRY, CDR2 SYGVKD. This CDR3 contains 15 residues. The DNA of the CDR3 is TGTGCCATCAGTGAAAGGGGAGGCATAGGGGAGACCCAGTACTTC. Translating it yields CAISERGGIGETQYF.

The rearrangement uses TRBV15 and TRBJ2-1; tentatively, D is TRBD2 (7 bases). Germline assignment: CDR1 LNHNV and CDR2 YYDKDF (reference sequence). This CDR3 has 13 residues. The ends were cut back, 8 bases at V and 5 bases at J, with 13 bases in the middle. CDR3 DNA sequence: TGTGCCACCGGGCCGGGGGGCAACAATGAGCAGTTCTTC. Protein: CATGPGGNNEQFF. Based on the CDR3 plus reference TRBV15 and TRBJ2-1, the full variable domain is DAMVIQNPRYQVTQFGKPVTLSCSQTLNHNVMYWYQQKSSQAPKLLFHYYDKDFNNEADTPDNFQSRRPNTSFCFLDIRSPGLGDTAMYLCATGPGGNNEQFFGPGTRLTVL.

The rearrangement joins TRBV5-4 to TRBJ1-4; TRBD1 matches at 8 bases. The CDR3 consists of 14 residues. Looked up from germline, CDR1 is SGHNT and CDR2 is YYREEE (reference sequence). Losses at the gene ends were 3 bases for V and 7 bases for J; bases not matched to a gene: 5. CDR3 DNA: TGTGCCAGCAGCTCAGGGGGCATGAGTGAAAAACTGTTTTTT. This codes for CASSSGGMSEKLFF.

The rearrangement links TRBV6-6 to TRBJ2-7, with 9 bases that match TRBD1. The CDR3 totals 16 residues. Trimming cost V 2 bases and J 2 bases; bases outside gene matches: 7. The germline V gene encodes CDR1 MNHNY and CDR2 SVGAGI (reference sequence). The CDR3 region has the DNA TGTGCCAGCAGTTACGCTGGACAGGGGTTCGCCTACGAGCAGTACTTC. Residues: CASSYAGQGFAYEQYF.